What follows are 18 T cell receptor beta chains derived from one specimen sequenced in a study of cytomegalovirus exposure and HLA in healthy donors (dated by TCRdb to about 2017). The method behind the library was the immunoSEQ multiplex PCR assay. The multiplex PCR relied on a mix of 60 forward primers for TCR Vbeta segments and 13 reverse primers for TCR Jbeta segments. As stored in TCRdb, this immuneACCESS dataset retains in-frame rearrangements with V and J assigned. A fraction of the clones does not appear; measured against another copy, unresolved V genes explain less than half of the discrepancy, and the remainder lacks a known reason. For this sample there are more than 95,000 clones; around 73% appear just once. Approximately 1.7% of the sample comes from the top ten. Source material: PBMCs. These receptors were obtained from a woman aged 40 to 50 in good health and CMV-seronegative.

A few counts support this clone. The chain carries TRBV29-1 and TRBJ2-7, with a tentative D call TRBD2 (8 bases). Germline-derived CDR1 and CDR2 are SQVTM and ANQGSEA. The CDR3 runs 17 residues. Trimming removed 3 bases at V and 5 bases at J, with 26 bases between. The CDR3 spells CSVEAAGGGGRYNEQYF. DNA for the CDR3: TGCAGCGTTGAGGCGGCAGGGGGTGGCGGGAGGTACAACGAGCAGTACTTC.

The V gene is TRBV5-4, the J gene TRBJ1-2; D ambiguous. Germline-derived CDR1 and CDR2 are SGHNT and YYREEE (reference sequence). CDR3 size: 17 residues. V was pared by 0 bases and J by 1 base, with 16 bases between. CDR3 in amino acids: CASSLVGGRRGNYGYTF. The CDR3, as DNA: TGTGCCAGCAGCTTGGTAGGAGGGCGGCGGGGTAACTATGGCTACACCTTC.

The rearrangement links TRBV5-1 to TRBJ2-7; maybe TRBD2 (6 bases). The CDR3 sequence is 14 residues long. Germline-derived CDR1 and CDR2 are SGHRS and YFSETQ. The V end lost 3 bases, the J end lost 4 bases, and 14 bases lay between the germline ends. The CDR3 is CASSWDSPRYEQYF. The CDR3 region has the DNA TGCGCCAGCAGCTGGGACTCCCCCAGGTACGAGCAGTACTTC.

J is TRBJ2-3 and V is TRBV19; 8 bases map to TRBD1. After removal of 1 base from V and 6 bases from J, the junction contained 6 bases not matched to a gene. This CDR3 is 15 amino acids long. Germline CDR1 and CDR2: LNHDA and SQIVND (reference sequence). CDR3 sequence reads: CASSIVTGTGDTQYF. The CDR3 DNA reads TGTGCCAGTAGTATAGTGACAGGGACAGGCGATACGCAGTATTTT. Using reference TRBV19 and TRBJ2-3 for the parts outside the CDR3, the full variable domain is DGGITQSPKYLFRKEGQNVTLSCEQNLNHDAMYWYRQDPGQGLRLIYYSQIVNDFQKGDIAEGYSVSREKKESFPLTVTSAQKNPTAFYLCASSIVTGTGDTQYFGPGTRLTVL.

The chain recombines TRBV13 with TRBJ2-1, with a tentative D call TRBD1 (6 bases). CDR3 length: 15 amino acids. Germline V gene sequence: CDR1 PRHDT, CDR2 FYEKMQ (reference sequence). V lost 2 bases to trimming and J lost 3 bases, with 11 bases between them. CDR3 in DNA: TGTGCCAGCAGCTTACCGCAGGGGAACTACAATGAGCAGTTCTTC. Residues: CASSLPQGNYNEQFF.

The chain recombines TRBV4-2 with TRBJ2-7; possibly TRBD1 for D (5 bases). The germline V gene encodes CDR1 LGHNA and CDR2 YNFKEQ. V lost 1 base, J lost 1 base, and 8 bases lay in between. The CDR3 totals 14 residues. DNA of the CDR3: TGTGCCAGCAGCCAAGCGCAGGGTTCCTACGAGCAGTACTTC. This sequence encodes CASSQAQGSYEQYF.

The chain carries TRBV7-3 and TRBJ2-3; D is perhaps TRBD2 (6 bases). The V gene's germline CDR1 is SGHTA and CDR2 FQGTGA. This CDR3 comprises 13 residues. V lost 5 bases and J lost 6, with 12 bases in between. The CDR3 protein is CASSPSGGDTQYF. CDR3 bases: TGTGCCAGCAGCCCCTCTGGAGGGGATACGCAGTATTTT.

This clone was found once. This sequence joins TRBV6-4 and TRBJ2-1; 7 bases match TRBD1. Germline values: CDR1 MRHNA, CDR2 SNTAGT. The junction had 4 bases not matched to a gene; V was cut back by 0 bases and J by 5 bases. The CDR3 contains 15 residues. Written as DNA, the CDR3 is TGTGCCAGCAGTGACTCGTTCAGGGGGAACAATGAGCAGTTCTTC. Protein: CASSDSFRGNNEQFF.

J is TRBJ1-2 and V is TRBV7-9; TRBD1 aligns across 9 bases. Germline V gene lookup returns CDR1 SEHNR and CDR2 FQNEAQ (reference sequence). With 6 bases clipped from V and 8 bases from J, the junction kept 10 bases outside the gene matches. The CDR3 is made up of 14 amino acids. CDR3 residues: CASRSGGTGYGYTF. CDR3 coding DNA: TGTGCCAGCAGATCGGGAGGGACAGGGTACGGCTACACCTTC.

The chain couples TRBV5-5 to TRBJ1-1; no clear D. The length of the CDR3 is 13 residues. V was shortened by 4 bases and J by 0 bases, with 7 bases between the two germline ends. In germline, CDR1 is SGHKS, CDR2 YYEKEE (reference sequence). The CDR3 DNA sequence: TGTGCCAGCAGCCTTACAATGAACACTGAAGCTTTCTTT. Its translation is CASSLTMNTEAFF.

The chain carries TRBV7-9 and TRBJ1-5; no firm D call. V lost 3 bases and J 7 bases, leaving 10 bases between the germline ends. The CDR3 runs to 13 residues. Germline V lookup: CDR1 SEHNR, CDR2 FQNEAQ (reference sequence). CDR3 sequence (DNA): TGTGCCAGCAGCTTCGGAGGAGGGCAGCCCCAGCATTTT. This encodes CASSFGGGQPQHF.

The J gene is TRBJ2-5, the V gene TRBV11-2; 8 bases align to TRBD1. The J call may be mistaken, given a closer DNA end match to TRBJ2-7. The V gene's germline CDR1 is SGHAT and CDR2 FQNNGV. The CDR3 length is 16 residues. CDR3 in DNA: TGTGCCAGCAGCTTCTTTCTGGGCAGGGGGCATTACGAGCAGTACTTC. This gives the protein CASSFFLGRGHYEQYF.

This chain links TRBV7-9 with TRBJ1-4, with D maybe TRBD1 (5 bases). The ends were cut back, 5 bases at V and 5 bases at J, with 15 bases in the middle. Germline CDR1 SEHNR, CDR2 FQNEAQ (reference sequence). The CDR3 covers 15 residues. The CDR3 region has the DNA TGTGCCAGCAGCCTCCTTACAGGAGTCAATGAAAAACTGTTTTTT. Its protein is CASSLLTGVNEKLFF. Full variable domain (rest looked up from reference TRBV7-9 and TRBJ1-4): DTGVSQNPRHKITKRGQNVTFRCDPISEHNRLYWYRQTLGQGPEFLTYFQNEAQLEKSRLLSDRFSAERPKGSFSTLEIQRTEQGDSAMYLCASSLLTGVNEKLFFGSGTQLSVL.

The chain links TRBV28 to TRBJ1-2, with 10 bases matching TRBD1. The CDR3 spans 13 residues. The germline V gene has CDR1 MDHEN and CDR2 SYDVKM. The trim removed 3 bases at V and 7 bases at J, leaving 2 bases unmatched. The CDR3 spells CASSLTGGFGYTF. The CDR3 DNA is TGTGCCAGCAGTTTGACAGGGGGCTTTGGCTACACCTTC.

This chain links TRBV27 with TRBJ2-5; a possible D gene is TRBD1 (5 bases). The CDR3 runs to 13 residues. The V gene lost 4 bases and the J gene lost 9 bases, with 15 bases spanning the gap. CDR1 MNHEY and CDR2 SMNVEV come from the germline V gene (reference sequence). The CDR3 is CASSSAALGAQYF. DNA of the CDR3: TGTGCCAGCAGTTCGGCCGCCTTAGGGGCCCAGTACTTC.

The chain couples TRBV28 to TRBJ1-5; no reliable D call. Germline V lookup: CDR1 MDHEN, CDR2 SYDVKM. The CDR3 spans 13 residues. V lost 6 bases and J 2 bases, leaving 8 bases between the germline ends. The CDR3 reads CASSYLGNQPQHF. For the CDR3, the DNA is TGTGCCAGCAGCTACTTGGGCAATCAGCCCCAGCATTTT.

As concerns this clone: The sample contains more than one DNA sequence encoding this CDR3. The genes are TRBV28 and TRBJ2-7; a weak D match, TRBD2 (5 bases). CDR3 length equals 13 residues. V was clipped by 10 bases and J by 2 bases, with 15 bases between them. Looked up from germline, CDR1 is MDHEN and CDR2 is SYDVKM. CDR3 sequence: CATGGTPTYEQYF. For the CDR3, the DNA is TGTGCCACAGGAGGCACTCCAACCTACGAGCAGTACTTC.

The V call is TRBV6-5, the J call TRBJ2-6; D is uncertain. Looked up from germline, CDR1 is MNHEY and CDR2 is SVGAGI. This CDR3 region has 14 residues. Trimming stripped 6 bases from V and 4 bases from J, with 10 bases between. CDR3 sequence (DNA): TGTGCCAGCAGCACCTACGAGGGGGCCAACGTCCTGACTTTC. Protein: CASSTYEGANVLTF.